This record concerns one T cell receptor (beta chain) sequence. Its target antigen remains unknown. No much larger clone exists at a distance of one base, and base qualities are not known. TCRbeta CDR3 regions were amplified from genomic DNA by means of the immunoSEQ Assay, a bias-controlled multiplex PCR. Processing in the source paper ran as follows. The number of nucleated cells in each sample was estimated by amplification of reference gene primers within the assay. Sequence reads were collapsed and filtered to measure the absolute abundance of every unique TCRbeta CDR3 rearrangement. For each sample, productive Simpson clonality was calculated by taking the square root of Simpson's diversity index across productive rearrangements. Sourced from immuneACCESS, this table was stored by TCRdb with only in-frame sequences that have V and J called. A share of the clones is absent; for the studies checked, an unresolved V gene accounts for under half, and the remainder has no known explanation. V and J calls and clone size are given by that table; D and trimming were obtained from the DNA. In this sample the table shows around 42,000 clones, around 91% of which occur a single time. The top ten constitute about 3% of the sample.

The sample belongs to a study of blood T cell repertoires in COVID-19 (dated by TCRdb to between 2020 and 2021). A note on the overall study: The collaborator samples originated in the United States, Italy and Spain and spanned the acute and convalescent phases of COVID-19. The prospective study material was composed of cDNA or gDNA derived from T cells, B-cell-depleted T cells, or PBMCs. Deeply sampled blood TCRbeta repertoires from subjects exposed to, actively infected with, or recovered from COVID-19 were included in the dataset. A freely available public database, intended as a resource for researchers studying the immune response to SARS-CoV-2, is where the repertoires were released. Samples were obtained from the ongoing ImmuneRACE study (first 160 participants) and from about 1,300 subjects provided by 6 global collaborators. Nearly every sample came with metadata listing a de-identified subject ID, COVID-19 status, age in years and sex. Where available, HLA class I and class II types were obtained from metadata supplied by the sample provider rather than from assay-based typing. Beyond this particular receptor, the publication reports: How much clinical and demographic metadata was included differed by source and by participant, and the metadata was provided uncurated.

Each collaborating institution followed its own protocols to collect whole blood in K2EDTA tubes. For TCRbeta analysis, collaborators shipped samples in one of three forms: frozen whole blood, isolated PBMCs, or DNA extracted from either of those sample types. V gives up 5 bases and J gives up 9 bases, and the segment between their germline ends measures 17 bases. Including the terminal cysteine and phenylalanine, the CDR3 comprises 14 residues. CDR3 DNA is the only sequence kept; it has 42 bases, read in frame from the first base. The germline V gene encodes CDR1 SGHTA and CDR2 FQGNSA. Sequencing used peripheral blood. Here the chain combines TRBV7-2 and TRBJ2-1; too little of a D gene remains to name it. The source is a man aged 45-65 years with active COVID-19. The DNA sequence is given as TGTGCCAGCAGCCTAGACGGCTATTCGGGTGAGCAGTTCTTC. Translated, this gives CASSLDGYSGEQFF.